This T cell receptor beta chain is from a study of blood T cell repertoires in COVID-19. Study at large: T cells, B-cell-depleted T cells, or PBMCs provided the cDNA or gDNA that served as material.

V was pared by 4 bases and J by 0 bases, with 7 bases of the junction left unmatched. This CDR3 has 16 amino acids. Germline loops: CDR1 SGHTA, CDR2 FQGNSA. Produced via immunoSEQ multiplex PCR; TCRdb's table is partial and in-frame only. In the table there are more than 150,000 clones, roughly four fifths of which are singletons. This clone was seen more than once but under ten times. The genes are TRBV7-2 and TRBJ1-1, with 8 bases lining up with TRBD1. The specimen sequenced was peripheral blood. The origin of this receptor is a man in his 70s who had recovered from COVID-19. CDR3 coding DNA: TGTGCCAGCAGCTCCGCTATGGACAGGGTGAACACTGAAGCTTTCTTT. It translates to CASSSAMDRVNTEAFF.